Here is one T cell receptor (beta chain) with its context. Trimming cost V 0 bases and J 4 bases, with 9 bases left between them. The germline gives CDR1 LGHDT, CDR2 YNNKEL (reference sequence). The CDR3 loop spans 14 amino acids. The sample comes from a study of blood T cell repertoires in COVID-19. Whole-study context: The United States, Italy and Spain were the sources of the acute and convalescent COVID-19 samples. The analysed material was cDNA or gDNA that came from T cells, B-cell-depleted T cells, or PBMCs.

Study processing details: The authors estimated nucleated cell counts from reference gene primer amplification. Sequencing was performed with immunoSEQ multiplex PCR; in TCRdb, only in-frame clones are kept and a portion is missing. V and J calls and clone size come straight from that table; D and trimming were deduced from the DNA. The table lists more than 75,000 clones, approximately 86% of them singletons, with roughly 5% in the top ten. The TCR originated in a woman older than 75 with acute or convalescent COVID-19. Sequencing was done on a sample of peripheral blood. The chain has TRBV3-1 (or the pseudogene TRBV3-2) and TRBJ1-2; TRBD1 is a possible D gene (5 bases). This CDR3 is CASSQEGRVYGYTF. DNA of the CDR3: TGTGCCAGCAGCCAAGAAGGCAGGGTCTATGGCTACACCTTC.